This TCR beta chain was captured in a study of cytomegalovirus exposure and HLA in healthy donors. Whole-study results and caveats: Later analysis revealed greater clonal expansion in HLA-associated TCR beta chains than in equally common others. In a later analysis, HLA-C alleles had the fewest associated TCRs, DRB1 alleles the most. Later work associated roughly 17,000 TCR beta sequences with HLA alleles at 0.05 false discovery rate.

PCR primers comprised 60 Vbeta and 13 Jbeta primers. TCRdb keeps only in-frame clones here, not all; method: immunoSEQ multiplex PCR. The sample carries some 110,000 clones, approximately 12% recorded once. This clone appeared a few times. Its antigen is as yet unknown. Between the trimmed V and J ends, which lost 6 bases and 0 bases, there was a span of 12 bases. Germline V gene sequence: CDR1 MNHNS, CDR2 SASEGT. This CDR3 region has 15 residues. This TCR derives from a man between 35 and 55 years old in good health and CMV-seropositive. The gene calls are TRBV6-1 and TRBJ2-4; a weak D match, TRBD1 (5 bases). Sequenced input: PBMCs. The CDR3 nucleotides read TGTGCCAGCAGACCCCCAGGGATAGCCAAAAACATTCAGTACTTC. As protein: CASRPPGIAKNIQYF.